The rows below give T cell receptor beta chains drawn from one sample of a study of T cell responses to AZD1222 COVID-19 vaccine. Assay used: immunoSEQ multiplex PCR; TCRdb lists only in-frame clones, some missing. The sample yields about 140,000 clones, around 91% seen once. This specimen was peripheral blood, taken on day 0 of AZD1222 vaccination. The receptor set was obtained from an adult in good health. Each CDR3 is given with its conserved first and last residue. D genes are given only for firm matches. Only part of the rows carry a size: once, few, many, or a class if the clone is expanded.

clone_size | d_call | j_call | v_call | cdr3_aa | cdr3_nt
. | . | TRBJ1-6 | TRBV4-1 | CASSQFTGVRSPLHF | TGCGCCAGCAGTCAATTCACAGGCGTCAGGTCACCCCTCCACTTT
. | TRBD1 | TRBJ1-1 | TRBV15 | CATSRPDRGRAFF | TGTGCCACCAGCAGACCAGACAGGGGGCGAGCTTTCTTT
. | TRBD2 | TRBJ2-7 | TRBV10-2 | CASSGAGTRGEQYF | TGCGCCAGCAGTGGGGCCGGGACTAGGGGCGAGCAGTACTTC
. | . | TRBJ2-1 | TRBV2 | CAHDASPNEQFF | TGTGCCCACGACGCCAGCCCCAATGAGCAGTTCTTC
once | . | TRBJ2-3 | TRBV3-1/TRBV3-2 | CASSRGRDTQYF | TGTGCCAGCAGCCGGGGGCGGGATACGCAGTATTTT
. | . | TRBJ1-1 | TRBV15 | CATSRDLVSGTEAFF | TGTGCCACCAGCAGAGACCTGGTTAGCGGCACTGAAGCTTTCTTT
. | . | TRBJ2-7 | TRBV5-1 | CASSLGGYEQYF | TGCGCCAGCAGCTTGGGAGGGTACGAGCAGTACTTC
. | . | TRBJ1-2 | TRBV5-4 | CASSLWGGFPGYTF | TGTGCCAGCAGCTTGTGGGGGGGCTTTCCAGGCTACACCTTC
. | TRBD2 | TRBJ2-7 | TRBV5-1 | CASSPQVLAGPYEQYF | TGCGCCAGCAGCCCCCAGGTACTAGCGGGGCCCTACGAGCAGTACTTC
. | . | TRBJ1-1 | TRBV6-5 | CASSSGRRNTEAFF | TGTGCCAGCAGTTCGGGGCGGAGAAACACTGAAGCTTTCTTT
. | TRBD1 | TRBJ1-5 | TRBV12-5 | CASGLSRGRGIPYSNQPQHF | TGTGCTAGTGGTTTGTCAAGGGGCAGGGGGATTCCTTATAGCAATCAGCCCCAGCATTTT
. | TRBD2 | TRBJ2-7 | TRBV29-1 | CSVVGTTEQYF | TGCAGCGTTGTCGGGACTACCGAGCAGTACTTC
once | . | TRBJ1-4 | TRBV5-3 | CARSAPWAGVGEKLFF | TGTGCCAGAAGCGCCCCTTGGGCGGGGGTAGGTGAAAAACTGTTTTTT
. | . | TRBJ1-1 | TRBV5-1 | CASSTGQRNTEAFF | TGCGCCAGCAGCACCGGACAGCGGAACACTGAAGCTTTCTTT
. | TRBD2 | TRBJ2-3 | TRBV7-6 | CASSPTSGSLDTQYF | TGTGCCAGCAGCCCTACTAGCGGGAGCTTAGATACGCAGTATTTT
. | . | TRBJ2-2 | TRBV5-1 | CASSPFYTGELFF | TGCGCCAGCAGCCCGTTTTACACCGGGGAGCTGTTTTTT
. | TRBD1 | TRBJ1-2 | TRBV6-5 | CASSPQTGSYGYTF | TGTGCCAGCAGTCCCCAGACAGGGAGCTATGGCTACACCTTC
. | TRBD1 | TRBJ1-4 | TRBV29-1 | CSVEGGTGTNEKLFF | TGCAGCGTTGAAGGGGGGACAGGGACTAATGAAAAACTGTTTTTT
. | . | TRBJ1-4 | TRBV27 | CASSALGGGNEKLFF | TGTGCCAGCAGTGCATTGGGGGGGGGAAATGAAAAACTGTTTTTT
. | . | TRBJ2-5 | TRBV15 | CATSRVLHQETQYF | TGTGCCACCAGCAGAGTTCTCCACCAAGAGACCCAGTACTTC
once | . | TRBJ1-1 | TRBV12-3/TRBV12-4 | CASSFLSEAFF | TGTGCCAGCAGTTTCTTAAGTGAAGCTTTCTTT
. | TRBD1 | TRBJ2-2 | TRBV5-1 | CASSTGQRNTGELFF | TGCGCCAGCAGCACGGGACAGCGGAACACCGGGGAGCTGTTTTTT
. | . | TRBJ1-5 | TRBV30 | CAWSVPAGRPQHF | TGTGCCTGGAGTGTACCAGCCGGCCGGCCCCAGCATTTT